The clone carrying this T cell receptor (beta chain) was detected a few times. Its antigen is not identified. These data originate in a study of radiotherapy plus CTLA-4 blockade in lung cancer. Across the whole study: Among all patients, 18% showed objective responses, while about 31% had disease control.

The V and J ends lost 5 bases and 5 bases, in that order; junction bases with no gene match: 5. Germline V gives CDR1 MDHEN, CDR2 SYDVKM. The CDR3 covers 13 residues. Study conclusions and caveats: Tumor-derived TCR clones expanded in blood after radiotherapy plus ipilimumab. Early blood T cell clone changes and increased post-radiation serum interferon-beta were reportedly the strongest response predictors.

Sequencing was performed with immunoSEQ multiplex PCR; in TCRdb, only in-frame clones are kept and a portion is missing. The sample has roughly 66,000 clones, under 85% seen once; the top ten hold less than 5%. Focal radiation with ipilimumab CTLA-4 blockade was given to patients with chemo-refractory metastatic non-small-cell lung cancer. The source was peripheral blood, collected from a patient treated with radiotherapy plus ipilimumab. This sequence was found in a human donor with non-small cell lung cancer who had a partial response to radiotherapy plus ipilimumab. The chain joins TRBV28 to TRBJ2-5; 7 bases map to TRBD2. CDR3 coding DNA: TGTGCCAGCAGTCTGTTCGGGGGGGAGACCCAGTACTTC. Translated, it gives CASSLFGGETQYF.